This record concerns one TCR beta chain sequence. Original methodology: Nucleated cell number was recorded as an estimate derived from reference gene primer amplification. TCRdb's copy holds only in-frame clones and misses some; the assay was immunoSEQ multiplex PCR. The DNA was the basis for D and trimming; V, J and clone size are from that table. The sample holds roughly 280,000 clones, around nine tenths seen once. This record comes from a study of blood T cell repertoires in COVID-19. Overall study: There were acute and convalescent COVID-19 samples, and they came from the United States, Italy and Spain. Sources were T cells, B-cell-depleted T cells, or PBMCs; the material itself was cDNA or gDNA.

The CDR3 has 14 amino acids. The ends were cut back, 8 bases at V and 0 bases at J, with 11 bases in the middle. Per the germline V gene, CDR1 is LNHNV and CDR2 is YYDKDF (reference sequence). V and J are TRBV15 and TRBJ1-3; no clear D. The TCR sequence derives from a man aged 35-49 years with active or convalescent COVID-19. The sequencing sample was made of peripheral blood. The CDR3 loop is CATGYRPSGNTIYF. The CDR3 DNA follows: TGTGCCACCGGGTACAGACCCTCTGGAAACACCATATATTTT.